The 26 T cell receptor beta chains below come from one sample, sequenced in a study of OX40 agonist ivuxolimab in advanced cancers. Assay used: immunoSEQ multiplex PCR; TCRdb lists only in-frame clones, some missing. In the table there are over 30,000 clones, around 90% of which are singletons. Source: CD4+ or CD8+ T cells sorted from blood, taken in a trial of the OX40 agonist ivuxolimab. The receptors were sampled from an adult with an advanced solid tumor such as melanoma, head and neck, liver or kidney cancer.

The DNA for the CDR3 is TGTGCCAGTACGGGACAGGGGAATCAGCCCCAGCATTTT. Amino acids: CASTGQGNQPQHF. The chain couples TRBV19 to TRBJ1-5; 10 bases fit TRBD1. Trimming at V came to 7 bases and at J to 4 bases, leaving 1 base not matched to a gene. Germline V gene sequence: CDR1 LNHDA, CDR2 SQIVND (reference sequence). This CDR3 comprises 13 residues.

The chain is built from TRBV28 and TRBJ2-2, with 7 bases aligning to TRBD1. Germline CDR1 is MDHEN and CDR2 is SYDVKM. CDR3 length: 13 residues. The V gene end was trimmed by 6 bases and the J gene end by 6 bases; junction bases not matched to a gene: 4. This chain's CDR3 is CASRRQGAGELFF. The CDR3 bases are TGTGCCAGCAGGAGACAGGGCGCCGGGGAGCTGTTTTTT.

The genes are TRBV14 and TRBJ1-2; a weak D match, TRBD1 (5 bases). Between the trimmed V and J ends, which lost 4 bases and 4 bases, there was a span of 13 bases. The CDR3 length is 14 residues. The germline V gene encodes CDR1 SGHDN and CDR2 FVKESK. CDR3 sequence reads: CASSPQVIVYGYTF. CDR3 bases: TGTGCCAGCAGCCCACAGGTTATTGTCTATGGCTACACCTTC.

The DNA for the CDR3 is TGCGCCAGCAGCCACACAGGGAAAGGGCCCCAAGAGACCCAGTACTTC. It encodes CASSHTGKGPQETQYF. The V call is TRBV23-1, the J call TRBJ2-5; D is possibly TRBD1 (6 bases). TRBV23-1 is assigned to the ORF class and has an uncertain function. With 6 bases removed from V and 1 base from J, the gap between germline ends came to 18 bases. The CDR3 has 16 amino acids.

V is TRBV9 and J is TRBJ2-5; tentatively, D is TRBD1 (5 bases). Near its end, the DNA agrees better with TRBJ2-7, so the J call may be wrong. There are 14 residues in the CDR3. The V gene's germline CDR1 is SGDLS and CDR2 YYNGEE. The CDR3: CASSVEGWGHEQYF. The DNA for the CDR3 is TGTGCCAGCAGCGTAGAGGGGTGGGGCCACGAGCAGTACTTC.

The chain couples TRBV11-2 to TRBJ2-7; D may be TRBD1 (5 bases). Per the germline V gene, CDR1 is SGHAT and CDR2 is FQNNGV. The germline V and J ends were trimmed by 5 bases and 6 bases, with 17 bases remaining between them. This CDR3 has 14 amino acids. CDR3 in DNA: TGTGCCAGCAGCCCGAATGCAGGGCCTGTCGAGCAGTACTTC. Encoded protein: CASSPNAGPVEQYF.

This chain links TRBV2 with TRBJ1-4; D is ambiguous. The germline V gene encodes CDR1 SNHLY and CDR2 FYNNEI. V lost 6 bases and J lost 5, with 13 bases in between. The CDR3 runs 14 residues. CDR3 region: CASRLDGVNEKLFF. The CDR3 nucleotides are TGTGCCAGCAGACTCGACGGAGTAAATGAAAAACTGTTTTTT.

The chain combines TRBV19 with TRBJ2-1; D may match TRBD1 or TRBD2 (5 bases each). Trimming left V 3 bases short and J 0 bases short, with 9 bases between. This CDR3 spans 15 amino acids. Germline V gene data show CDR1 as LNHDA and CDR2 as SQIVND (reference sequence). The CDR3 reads CASSIKGSSYNEQFF. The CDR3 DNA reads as TGTGCCAGTAGTATTAAGGGGAGCTCCTACAATGAGCAGTTCTTC.

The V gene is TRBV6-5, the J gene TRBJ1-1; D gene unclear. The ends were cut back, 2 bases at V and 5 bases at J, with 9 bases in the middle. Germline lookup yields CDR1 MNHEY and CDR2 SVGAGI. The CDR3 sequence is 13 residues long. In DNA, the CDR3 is TGTGCCAGCAGTTACATCGAGGGAACTGAAGCTTTCTTT. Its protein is CASSYIEGTEAFF.

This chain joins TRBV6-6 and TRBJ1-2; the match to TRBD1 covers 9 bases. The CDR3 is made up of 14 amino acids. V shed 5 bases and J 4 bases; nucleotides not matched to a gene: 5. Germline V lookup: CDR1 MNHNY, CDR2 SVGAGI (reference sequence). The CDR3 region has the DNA TGTGCCAGCAGTACGGGACAGGGAGGCTATGGCTACACCTTC. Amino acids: CASSTGQGGYGYTF.

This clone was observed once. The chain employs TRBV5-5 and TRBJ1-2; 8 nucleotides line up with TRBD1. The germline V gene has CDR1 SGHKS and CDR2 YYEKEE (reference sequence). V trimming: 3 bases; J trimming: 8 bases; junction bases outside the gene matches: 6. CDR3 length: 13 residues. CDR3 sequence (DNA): TGTGCCAGCAGCTGGGGACAGGCGGGGGGCTACACCTTC. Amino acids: CASSWGQAGGYTF.

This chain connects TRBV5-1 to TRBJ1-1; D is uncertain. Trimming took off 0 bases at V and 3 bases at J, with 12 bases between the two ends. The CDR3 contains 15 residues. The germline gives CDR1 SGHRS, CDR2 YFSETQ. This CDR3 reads CASSLALDGYTEAFF. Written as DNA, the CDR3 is TGCGCCAGCAGCTTGGCCCTGGATGGATACACTGAAGCTTTCTTT.

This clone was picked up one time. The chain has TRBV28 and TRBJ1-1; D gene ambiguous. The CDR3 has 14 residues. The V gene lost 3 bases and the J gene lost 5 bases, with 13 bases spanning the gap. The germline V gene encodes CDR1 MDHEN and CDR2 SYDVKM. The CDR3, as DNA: TGTGCCAGCAGTTTCTCATGGGCCAAAACTGAAGCTTTCTTT. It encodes CASSFSWAKTEAFF.

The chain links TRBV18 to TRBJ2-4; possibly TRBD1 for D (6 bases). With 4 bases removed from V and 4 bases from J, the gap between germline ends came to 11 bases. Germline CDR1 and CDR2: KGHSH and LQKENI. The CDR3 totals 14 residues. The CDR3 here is CASSRDTSKNIQYF. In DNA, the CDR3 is TGTGCCAGCTCACGGGACACCTCAAAAAACATTCAGTACTTC. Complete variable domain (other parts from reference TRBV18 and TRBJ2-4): NAGVMQNPRHLVRRRGQEARLRCSPMKGHSHVYWYRQLPEEGLKFMVYLQKENIIDESGMPKERFSAEFPKEGPSILRIQQVVRGDSAAYFCASSRDTSKNIQYFGAGTRLSVL.

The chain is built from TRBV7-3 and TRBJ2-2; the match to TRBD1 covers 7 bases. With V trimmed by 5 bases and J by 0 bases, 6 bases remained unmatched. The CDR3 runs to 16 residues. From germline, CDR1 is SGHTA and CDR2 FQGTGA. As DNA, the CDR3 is TGTGCCAGCAGCCCCGGACAGGTTGCGAACACCGGGGAGCTGTTTTTT. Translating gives CASSPGQVANTGELFF.

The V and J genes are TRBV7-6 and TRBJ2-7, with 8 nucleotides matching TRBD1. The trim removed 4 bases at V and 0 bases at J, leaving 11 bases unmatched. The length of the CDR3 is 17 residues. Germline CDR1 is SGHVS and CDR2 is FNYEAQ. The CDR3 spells CASSYKGWQGASYEQYF. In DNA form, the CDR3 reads TGTGCCAGCAGCTATAAAGGGTGGCAGGGGGCCTCCTACGAGCAGTACTTC.

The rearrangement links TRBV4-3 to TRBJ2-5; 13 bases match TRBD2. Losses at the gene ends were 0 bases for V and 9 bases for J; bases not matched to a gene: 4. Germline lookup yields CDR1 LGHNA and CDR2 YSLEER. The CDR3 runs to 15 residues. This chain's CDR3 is CASSQDGTSGAAQYF. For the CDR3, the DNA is TGCGCCAGCAGCCAAGACGGGACTAGCGGGGCGGCCCAGTACTTC.

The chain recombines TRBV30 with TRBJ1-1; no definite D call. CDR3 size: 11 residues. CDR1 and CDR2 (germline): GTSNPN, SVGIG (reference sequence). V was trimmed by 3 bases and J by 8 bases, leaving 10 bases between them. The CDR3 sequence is CAWRLSGEAFF. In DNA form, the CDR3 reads TGTGCCTGGAGACTGTCCGGGGAAGCTTTCTTT.

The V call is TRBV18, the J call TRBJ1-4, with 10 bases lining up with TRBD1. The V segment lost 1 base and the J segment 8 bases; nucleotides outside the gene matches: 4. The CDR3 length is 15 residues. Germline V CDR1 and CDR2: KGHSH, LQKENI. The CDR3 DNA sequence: TGTGCCAGCTCACCACGGGACAGGGGACAGGAAAAACTGTTTTTT. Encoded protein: CASSPRDRGQEKLFF.

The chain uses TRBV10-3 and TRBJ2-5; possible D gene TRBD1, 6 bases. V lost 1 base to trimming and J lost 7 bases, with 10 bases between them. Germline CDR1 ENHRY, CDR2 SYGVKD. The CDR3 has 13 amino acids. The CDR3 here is CAISELTGGTQYF. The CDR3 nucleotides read TGTGCCATCAGTGAGTTGACAGGCGGGACCCAGTACTTC.

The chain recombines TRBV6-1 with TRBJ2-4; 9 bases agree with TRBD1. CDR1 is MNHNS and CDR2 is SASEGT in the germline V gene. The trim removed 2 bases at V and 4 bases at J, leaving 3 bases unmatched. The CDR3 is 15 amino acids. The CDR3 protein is CASSELGTGKNIQYF. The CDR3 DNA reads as TGTGCCAGCAGTGAATTGGGGACAGGGAAAAACATTCAGTACTTC.

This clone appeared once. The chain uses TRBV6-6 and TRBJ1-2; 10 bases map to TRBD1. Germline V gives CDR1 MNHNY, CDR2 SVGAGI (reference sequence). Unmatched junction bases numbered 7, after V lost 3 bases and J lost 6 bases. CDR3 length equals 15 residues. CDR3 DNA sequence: TGTGCCAGCAGTTATTCAGGGGGACAGGGGAATGGCTACACCTTC. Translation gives CASSYSGGQGNGYTF.

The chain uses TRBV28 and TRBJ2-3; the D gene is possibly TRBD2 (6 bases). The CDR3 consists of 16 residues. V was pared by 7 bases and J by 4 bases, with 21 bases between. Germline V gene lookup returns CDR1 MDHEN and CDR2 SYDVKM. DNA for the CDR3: TGTGCCAGCACTCCCTTAAGGGCGGGGCCGCCAGATACGCAGTATTTT. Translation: CASTPLRAGPPDTQYF.

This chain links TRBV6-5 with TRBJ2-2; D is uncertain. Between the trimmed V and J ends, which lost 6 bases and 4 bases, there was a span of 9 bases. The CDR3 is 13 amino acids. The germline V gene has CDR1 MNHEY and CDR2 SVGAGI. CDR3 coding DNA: TGTGCCAGCAGAATACTTGTCACCGGGGAGCTGTTTTTT. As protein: CASRILVTGELFF.

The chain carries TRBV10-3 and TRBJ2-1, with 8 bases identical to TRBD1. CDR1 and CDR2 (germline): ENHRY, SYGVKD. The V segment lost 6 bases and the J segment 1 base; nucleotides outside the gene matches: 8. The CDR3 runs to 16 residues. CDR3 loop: CAISSRQGTSYNEQFF. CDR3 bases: TGTGCCATCAGCTCCAGACAGGGGACTTCCTACAATGAGCAGTTCTTC.

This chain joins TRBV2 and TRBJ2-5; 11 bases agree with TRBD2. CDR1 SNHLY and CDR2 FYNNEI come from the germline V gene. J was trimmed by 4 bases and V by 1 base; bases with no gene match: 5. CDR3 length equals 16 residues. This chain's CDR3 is CASSEGLAGGPETQYF. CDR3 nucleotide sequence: TGTGCCAGCAGTGAAGGGTTAGCGGGGGGGCCAGAGACCCAGTACTTC.